This TCR beta chain was obtained from a study of T cells after yellow fever vaccination. Study observations and caveats: Peaking on day 5 versus 15, the secondary response was faster but weaker.

Note on this clonotype: Its antigen is undetermined.

Template switching by 5'RACE produced TCR cDNA, adding a universal primer site and UMIs. TCRdb analysed the 5' RACE reads with MiXCR anew, one entry per CDR3 protein. The sample comprises 300,000 to 400,000 distinct CDR3 sequences, about 12% of which are singletons, and approximately 3.4% rests with the top ten. Trimming shortened V by 3 bases and J by 4 bases, and 15 bases separated the two germline ends. Germline V gene sequence: CDR1 LGHDT, CDR2 YNNKEL (reference sequence). This CDR3 is 15 amino acids long. The source material was CD4+ T cells sorted from PBMCs, sampled 15 days after the yellow fever booster vaccination. This sequence originates from a man aged 18 to 30 who received the YFV17D yellow fever vaccine. The rearrangement uses TRBV3-1 and TRBJ1-2; D is undetermined. CDR3 in DNA: TGTGCCAGCAGCCAGTTGGCGACCCCGGGCTATGGCTACACCTTC. It encodes CASSQLATPGYGYTF.